The next 20 T cell receptor beta chains were all read from a single sample in a study of shared clonotypes between healthy human individuals. Naive CD8 cells lacked CD45RO and underwent positive selection for CCR7, leaving out terminally differentiated effector memory CD45RA+ cells. Profiled with immunoSEQ multiplex PCR; TCRdb holds only in-frame clones, not every one. The sample shows fewer than 1 million clones, roughly 96% of them seen only once. The sample taken for sequencing was naive CD8+ T cells sorted from blood. The receptors derive from a man aged 30-40 years in good health.

V gene TRBV11-2 combines with J gene TRBJ1-3; D call uncertain. Germline CDR1 reads SGHAT; CDR2 reads FQNNGV. This CDR3 comprises 14 residues. V dropped 1 base and J dropped 3 bases, with 7 bases sitting between them. The CDR3 nucleotides read TGTGCCAGCAGCTTAGCGGGGAGTGGAAACACCATATATTTT. Translation gives CASSLAGSGNTIYF.

The V call is TRBV6-5, the J call TRBJ2-7; 15 bases agree with TRBD2. This CDR3 comprises 15 residues. Germline loops: CDR1 MNHEY, CDR2 SVGAGI. V lost 6 bases to trimming and J lost 3 bases; unmatched junction nucleotides: 3. In nucleotides, the CDR3 is TGTGCCAGCAGGCCGGGACTAGCGGGAGGCTACGAGCAGTACTTC. Its translation: CASRPGLAGGYEQYF.

This clone was seen a single time. J is TRBJ2-7 and V is TRBV25-1; D unresolved. V gave up 3 bases and J gave up 4 bases, with 7 bases separating them. This CDR3 spans 12 amino acids. Germline V gene lookup returns CDR1 MGHDK and CDR2 SYGVNS. As DNA, the CDR3 is TGTGCCAGCAGTGAGGTCGGTTACGAGCAGTACTTC. It is translated as CASSEVGYEQYF.

The chain uses TRBV29-1 and TRBJ1-2; TRBD1 agrees at 11 bases. V dropped 6 bases and J dropped 4; count of bases not matched to a gene: 7. This CDR3 has 14 residues. Germline-derived CDR1 and CDR2 are SQVTM and ANQGSEA. The CDR3 is CSVLTGTGGYGYTF. The CDR3 DNA is TGCAGCGTGCTCACCGGGACAGGGGGCTATGGCTACACCTTC.

The sample holds one count of this clone. This chain joins TRBV5-4 and TRBJ2-7; D remains ambiguous. Trimming took off 0 bases at V and 5 bases at J, with 12 bases between the two ends. The CDR3 has 14 residues. Germline V lookup: CDR1 SGHNT, CDR2 YYREEE (reference sequence). In DNA, the CDR3 is TGTGCCAGCAGCTTGGCCGGGCAGCCCCACGAGCAGTACTTC. Encoded protein: CASSLAGQPHEQYF.

This clone was picked up one time. V gene TRBV9 combines with J gene TRBJ1-2; 9 bases map to TRBD1. The trim removed 3 bases at V and 8 bases at J, leaving 11 bases unmatched. The CDR3 loop spans 15 amino acids. CDR1 and CDR2 (germline): SGDLS, YYNGEE. The CDR3 here is CASSANSGQGRGYTF. CDR3 in DNA: TGTGCCAGCAGCGCCAACTCCGGACAGGGGCGAGGCTACACCTTC.

V gene TRBV10-2 combines with J gene TRBJ2-1, with 8 bases lining up with TRBD2. The CDR3 is 14 amino acids. Germline values: CDR1 WSHSY, CDR2 SAAADI. V trimming: 4 bases; J trimming: 4 bases; junction bases outside the gene matches: 3. CDR3 coding DNA: TGCGCCAGCAGTGCTCTAGCGGGTTACAATGAGCAGTTCTTC. Translation: CASSALAGYNEQFF.

The chain employs TRBV5-1 and TRBJ2-7, with 10 positions matching TRBD2. V lost 0 bases, J lost 6 bases, and 9 bases stayed unmatched. In germline, CDR1 is SGHRS, CDR2 YFSETQ. The length of the CDR3 is 16 residues. CDR3 DNA: TGCGCCAGCAGCTTGGTCCCAGCGGGAGGGCCTGGCGAGCAGTACTTC. It specifies CASSLVPAGGPGEQYF. The full variable domain, its missing parts supplied by reference TRBV5-1 and TRBJ2-7, is KAGVTQTPRYLIKTRGQQVTLSCSPISGHRSVSWYQQTPGQGLQFLFEYFSETQRNKGNFPGRFSGRQFSNSRSEMNVSTLELGDSALYLCASSLVPAGGPGEQYFGPGTRLTVT.

This chain links TRBV7-9 with TRBJ1-1, with TRBD1 matching over 10 bases. Germline V lookup: CDR1 SEHNR, CDR2 FQNEAQ (reference sequence). V was clipped by 5 bases and J by 3 bases; unmatched bases: 9. This CDR3 has 16 residues. CDR3 bases: TGTGCCAGCAGCCCAAGGGACAGGGGTACGTACACTGAAGCTTTCTTT. It translates to CASSPRDRGTYTEAFF. Full variable domain (missing parts from reference TRBV7-9 and TRBJ1-1): DTGVSQNPRHKITKRGQNVTFRCDPISEHNRLYWYRQTLGQGPEFLTYFQNEAQLEKSRLLSDRFSAERPKGSFSTLEIQRTEQGDSAMYLCASSPRDRGTYTEAFFGQGTRLTVV.

V is TRBV7-2 and J is TRBJ2-1; D is perhaps TRBD2 (7 bases). This CDR3 region has 16 residues. Trimming removed 4 bases at V and 2 bases at J, with 15 bases between. Germline V gene data show CDR1 as SGHTA and CDR2 as FQGNSA. CDR3: CASSSKGGLTYNEQFF. CDR3 DNA: TGTGCCAGCAGCTCCAAGGGGGGGCTGACCTACAATGAGCAGTTCTTC.

This chain uses TRBV7-8 with TRBJ1-3; possible D gene TRBD1, 5 bases. Germline V gene data show CDR1 as SGHVS and CDR2 as FQNEAQ. V lost 5 bases, J lost 1 base, and 9 bases lay in between. The CDR3 has 14 residues. The CDR3 DNA reads TGTGCCAGCAGCCTCAGGGTATCTGGAAACACCATATATTTT. It yields the protein CASSLRVSGNTIYF.

As DNA, the CDR3 is TGTGCCAGCAGCTTGGGAGTTCGCCAGCCCCAGCATTTT. Protein sequence: CASSLGVRQPQHF. J is TRBJ1-5 and V is TRBV5-4, with D hard to call. Germline CDR1 SGHNT, CDR2 YYREEE (reference sequence). Deletions cut 0 bases from V and 7 bases from J, with 8 bases between. The CDR3 totals 13 residues.

This clone came up once. The CDR3 spells CASRDRGGNQPQHF. The CDR3 nucleotides are TGTGCCAGCAGGGACAGGGGAGGCAATCAGCCCCAGCATTTT. The chain recombines TRBV6-5 with TRBJ1-5; 9 bases are shared with TRBD1. The CDR3 length is 14 residues. V lost 6 bases, J lost 2 bases, and 2 bases stayed unmatched. CDR1 and CDR2 (germline): MNHEY, SVGAGI.

This clone was detected once. The chain combines TRBV4-2 with TRBJ2-7; 7 bases are a match to TRBD1. The CDR3 extends over 14 amino acids. V lost 5 bases, J lost 5 bases, and 9 bases stayed unmatched. Per germline, CDR1 LGHNA and CDR2 YNFKEQ. This CDR3 is CASSFRQGTNEQYF. The CDR3 coding sequence is TGTGCCAGCAGCTTCCGACAGGGTACGAACGAGCAGTACTTC.

The gene calls are TRBV7-2 and TRBJ2-3, with TRBD1 matching over 11 bases. The CDR3 sequence is 17 residues long. Germline V gene data show CDR1 as SGHTA and CDR2 as FQGNSA. V was pared by 1 base and J by 0 bases, with 3 bases of the junction left unmatched. The CDR3 reads CASSLGTGGFSTDTQYF. The CDR3 coding sequence is TGTGCCAGCAGCTTAGGGACAGGGGGCTTTAGCACAGATACGCAGTATTTT.

The gene calls are TRBV4-1 and TRBJ2-5; D is possibly TRBD1 (6 bases). Germline loops: CDR1 MGHRA, CDR2 YSYEKL. V was trimmed by 4 bases and J by 1 base, leaving 10 bases between them. The CDR3 has 14 amino acids. CDR3 in DNA: TGCGCCAGCAGCCCCAGGGACATCCAAGAGACCCAGTACTTC. Translating gives CASSPRDIQETQYF.

The chain combines TRBV4-3 with TRBJ1-1; TRBD1 is a possible D gene (5 bases). Per the germline V gene, CDR1 is LGHNA and CDR2 is YSLEER. This CDR3 has 18 amino acids. Trimming pared 0 bases from V and 3 bases from J, leaving 20 bases between. CDR3 sequence: CASSQDPVGMGGDTEAFF. For the CDR3, the DNA is TGCGCCAGCAGCCAAGATCCCGTAGGGATGGGGGGGGACACTGAAGCTTTCTTT.

The chain carries TRBV9 and TRBJ1-1; unclear D gene. Trimming left V 4 bases short and J 3 bases short, with 22 bases between. Germline V gives CDR1 SGDLS, CDR2 YYNGEE. This CDR3 spans 17 amino acids. The CDR3 sequence: CASSPPAPGVADTEAFF. The CDR3 DNA sequence: TGTGCCAGCAGCCCCCCCGCCCCAGGCGTCGCGGACACTGAAGCTTTCTTT.

The chain employs TRBV2 and TRBJ1-2; maybe TRBD1 (6 bases). The CDR3 loop spans 15 amino acids. V was cut by 1 base and J by 4 bases, with 13 bases left in between. Germline-derived CDR1 and CDR2 are SNHLY and FYNNEI. This CDR3 reads CASSEVGGAGYGYTF. In DNA, the CDR3 is TGTGCCAGCAGTGAAGTGGGGGGCGCCGGCTATGGCTACACCTTC. Complete variable domain (other parts from reference TRBV2 and TRBJ1-2): EPEVTQTPSHQVTQMGQEVILRCVPISNHLYFYWYRQILGQKVEFLVSFYNNEISEKSEIFDDQFSVERPDGSNFTLKIRSTKLEDSAMYFCASSEVGGAGYGYTFGSGTRLTVV.

The chain has TRBV5-4 and TRBJ1-1; 9 nucleotides line up with TRBD1. V was pared by 4 bases and J by 5 bases, with 6 bases of the junction left unmatched. CDR3 size: 14 residues. Germline loops: CDR1 SGHNT, CDR2 YYREEE (reference sequence). In DNA form, the CDR3 reads TGTGCCAGCAGCATAAGACAGGGGGGGACTGAAGCTTTCTTT. Translated: CASSIRQGGTEAFF.